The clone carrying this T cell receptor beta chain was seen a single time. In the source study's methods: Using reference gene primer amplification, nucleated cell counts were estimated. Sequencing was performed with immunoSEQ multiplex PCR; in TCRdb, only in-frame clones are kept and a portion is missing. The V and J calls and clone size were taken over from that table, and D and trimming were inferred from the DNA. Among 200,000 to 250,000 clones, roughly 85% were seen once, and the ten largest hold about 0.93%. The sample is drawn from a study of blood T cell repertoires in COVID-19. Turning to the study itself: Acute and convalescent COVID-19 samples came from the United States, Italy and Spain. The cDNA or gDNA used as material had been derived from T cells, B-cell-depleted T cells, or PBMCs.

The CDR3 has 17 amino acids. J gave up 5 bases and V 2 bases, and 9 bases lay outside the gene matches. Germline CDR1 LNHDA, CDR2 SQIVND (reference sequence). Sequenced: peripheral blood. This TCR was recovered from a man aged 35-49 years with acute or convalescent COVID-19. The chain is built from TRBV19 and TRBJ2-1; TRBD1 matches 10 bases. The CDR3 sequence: CASSIRAGQGSHNEQFF. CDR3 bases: TGTGCCAGTAGTATAAGGGCGGGACAGGGGTCCCACAATGAGCAGTTCTTC.